This paragraph covers one T cell receptor (beta chain) sequence. Germline CDR1 reads SEHNR; CDR2 reads FQNEAQ (reference sequence). This CDR3 is 12 amino acids long. V lost 6 bases and J lost 13; bases outside the gene matches: 10. These data come from a study of shared clonotypes between healthy human individuals. Clones were read by immunoSEQ multiplex PCR, and TCRdb kept only the in-frame ones, dropping some. The data contain about 460,000 clones, 60% to 80% of them seen just once; the ten biggest clones take up around 13%. The V gene is TRBV7-9, the J gene TRBJ1-2; 8 nucleotides align to TRBD1. The source material was PBMCs. The sequence came from a woman between 40 and 50 years old in good health. Some clones in this sample may be carry-over from other donors' samples. CDR3 nucleotide sequence: TGTGCCAGCAGTTACACCAGGGGGCGAATCACCTTC. Encoded protein: CASSYTRGRITF.